The 31 T cell receptor beta chains reported below all come from one sample, sequenced in a study of blood T cells in healthy people across ages (dated by TCRdb to between 2015 and 2016). The receptor library was made with 5' RACE. Sequencing was carried out with an Illumina HiSeq 2500. The second PCR ran for about 7 to 11 cycles and used a J-beta primer mix along with a sample-barcoded 5' primer. The public reads were reanalyzed by TCRdb: fastp trimming at Q25, MiXCR alignment, in-frame beta chains only. Entries are consolidated by CDR3 protein sequence, retaining the most common genes and DNA. The sample data list roughly 1.4 million distinct CDR3 sequences, and around 59% of these were observed just once. Approximately 7% of the sample lies in the top ten. The sample taken for sequencing was blood. The source is a man in his late teens or twenties in good health.

The chain uses TRBV6-1 and TRBJ2-6; D not resolved. V was trimmed by 4 bases and J by 0 bases, leaving 10 bases between them. The CDR3 consists of 16 residues. Per the germline V gene, CDR1 is MNHNS and CDR2 is SASEGT. The CDR3 nucleotides read TGTGCCAGCAGTGGTTCCTGGCTCTCTGGGGCCAACGTCCTGACTTTC. This codes for CASSGSWLSGANVLTF.

This clonotype was seen more than once but under ten times. The chain joins TRBV12-3 or TRBV12-4 to TRBJ1-1; no definite D call. The germline V and J ends were trimmed by 3 bases and 1 base, with 9 bases remaining between them. The CDR3 has 14 residues. This chain's CDR3 is CASSFIGQNTEAFF. As DNA, the CDR3 is TGTGCCAGCAGTTTCATAGGCCAGAACACTGAAGCTTTCTTT.

V and J are TRBV24-1 and TRBJ1-1; D not resolved. This CDR3 comprises 14 residues. Trimming shortened V by 2 bases and J by 7 bases, and 13 bases separated the two germline ends. Germline CDR1 KGHDR, CDR2 SFDVKD. CDR3 DNA: TGTGCCACCAGTGATTCCGGGATCTCCGATGAAGCTTTCTTT. Encoded protein: CATSDSGISDEAFF.

The V and J genes are TRBV20-1 and TRBJ1-2; D perhaps matches TRBD1 (5 bases). The CDR3 runs to 10 residues. V lost 5 bases and J lost 8, with 9 bases in between. Germline V gene data show CDR1 as DFQATT and CDR2 as SNEGSKA (reference sequence). In nucleotides, the CDR3 is TGCAGTGCTCCCTCAGGGGGCTACACCTTC. Its protein is CSAPSGGYTF.

The J gene is TRBJ2-3, the V gene TRBV12-3 or TRBV12-4; a weak D match, TRBD2 (7 bases). The V end was cut by 5 bases, the J end by 5 bases, with 20 bases between. CDR3 size: 16 residues. This CDR3 reads CASSPLEGGAVDTQYF. The CDR3 DNA is TGTGCCAGCAGTCCCCTCGAAGGGGGGGCAGTAGATACGCAGTATTTT.

This rearrangement joins TRBV2 to TRBJ1-2; 8 bases map to TRBD1. The V gene's germline CDR1 is SNHLY and CDR2 FYNNEI. The CDR3 spans 15 residues. Trimming cost V 3 bases and J 4 bases; bases outside gene matches: 7. The DNA for the CDR3 is TGTGCCAGCAGTGAGGATTCAGGGGGCGGCTATGGCTACACCTTC. Translation: CASSEDSGGGYGYTF.

The rearrangement uses TRBV21-1 and TRBJ2-3; the table's D call TRBD2 went unverified against the DNA. TRBV21-1 is classified as a pseudogene. The CDR3 totals 18 residues. CDR3 nucleotides: TGTGCCAGCAGCCCGAGGGGAGTAGTTGGGCGGTGCACAGATACGCAGTATTTT. Its translation is CASSPRGVVGRCTDTQYF.

This clonotype was detected only a few times. V and J are TRBV4-1 and TRBJ2-1, with 7 bases identical to TRBD1. The germline V gene has CDR1 MGHRA and CDR2 YSYEKL. This CDR3 spans 13 amino acids. V trimming: 6 bases; J trimming: 6 bases; junction bases outside the gene matches: 5. DNA for the CDR3: TGCGCCAGCAGGTTCACAGGGGTCAATGAGCAGTTCTTC. Translated, it gives CASRFTGVNEQFF.

This chain joins TRBV6-5 and TRBJ2-6, with TRBD1 matching over 9 bases. With 4 bases clipped from V and 2 bases from J, the junction kept 9 bases outside the gene matches. The CDR3 runs to 18 residues. Per the germline V gene, CDR1 is MNHEY and CDR2 is SVGAGI. CDR3 sequence: CASSSATGGRPGANVLTF. Here the CDR3 DNA reads TGTGCCAGCAGTTCGGCGACAGGGGGGAGGCCTGGGGCCAACGTCCTGACTTTC.

This CDR3 reads CASSAGGTGFQETQYF. The CDR3 DNA reads as TGCGCCAGCAGTGCCGGCGGGACGGGGTTCCAAGAGACCCAGTACTTC. This chain uses TRBV10-1 with TRBJ2-5, with a tentative D call TRBD2 (6 bases). Trimming removed 4 bases from V and 1 base from J, with 16 bases in between. The CDR3 covers 16 residues. Germline V gene sequence: CDR1 WNHNN, CDR2 SYGVQD (reference sequence).

This clonotype was counted at least ten times. V is TRBV29-1 and J is TRBJ2-5; 7 bases are a match to TRBD1. CDR1 and CDR2 (germline): SQVTM, ANQGSEA. The CDR3 extends over 15 amino acids. Trimming took 3 bases from V and 0 from J; bases not matched to a gene: 7. For the CDR3, the DNA is TGCAGCGTTGATATCCGGGACAGAAACCAAGAGACCCAGTACTTC. This sequence encodes CSVDIRDRNQETQYF.

J is TRBJ2-1 and V is TRBV4-3; no clear D. The length of the CDR3 is 16 residues. V gave up 0 bases and J gave up 0 bases, with 9 bases separating them. Germline CDR1 is LGHNA and CDR2 is YSLEER. The CDR3 region is CASSQENSGSYNEQFF. CDR3 bases: TGCGCCAGCAGCCAAGAAAATAGTGGCTCCTACAATGAGCAGTTCTTC.

This clonotype was counted a few times. The chain recombines TRBV10-3 with TRBJ1-2; D is unresolved. The germline V gene encodes CDR1 ENHRY and CDR2 SYGVKD. The CDR3 has 14 amino acids. The V end was cut by 7 bases, the J end by 4 bases, with 16 bases between. CDR3 DNA sequence: TGTGCCATCACTCTGTCTCCGGAGAGCTATGGCTACACCTTC. Protein sequence: CAITLSPESYGYTF.

This clonotype was counted once. The V and J genes are TRBV28 and TRBJ2-5, with a weak D call TRBD1 (6 bases). The CDR3 is made up of 16 amino acids. V was pared by 6 bases and J by 2 bases, with 19 bases between. The V gene's germline CDR1 is MDHEN and CDR2 SYDVKM. DNA of the CDR3: TGTGCCAGCAGACCCATCCGGGACACCTTACAAGAGACCCAGTACTTC. It translates to CASRPIRDTLQETQYF.

Concerning this clonotype itself: One junction end does not reproduce the germline sequence, and a read error may be involved. The rearrangement links TRBV9 to TRBJ2-1; D not certain. The CDR3 runs to 12 residues. Germline V gene data show CDR1 as SGDLS and CDR2 as YYNGEE. The CDR3 sequence: CASSVLENEQFF. CDR3 coding DNA: TGTGCTAGCAGCGTTTTGGAGAATGAGCAGTTCTTC.

This sequence joins TRBV7-9 and TRBJ2-3; D could derive from TRBD1 or TRBD2 (6 bases each). CDR3 length equals 18 residues. Germline CDR1 reads SEHNR; CDR2 reads FQNEAQ (reference sequence). Trimming removed 4 bases at V and 14 bases at J, with 34 bases between. CDR3 sequence (DNA): TGTGCCAGCAGCTCCTCGCCGGACGGGGGCTCCTTCAACAGATACGCGTATTTT. Protein: CASSSSPDGGSFNRYAYF.

V and J are TRBV3-1 and TRBJ1-5; no firm D call. From germline, CDR1 is LGHDT and CDR2 YNNKEL (reference sequence). The CDR3 covers 14 residues. Trimming stripped 1 base from V and 1 base from J, with 5 bases between. This CDR3 is CASSQGLSNQPQHF. The DNA for the CDR3 is TGTGCCAGCAGCCAAGGTCTGAGCAATCAGCCCCAGCATTTT. The entire variable domain, with the rest obtained from reference TRBV3-1 and TRBJ1-5, is as follows: DTAVSQTPKYLVTQMGNDKSIKCEQNLGHDTMYWYKQDSKKFLKIMFSYNNKELIINETVPNRFSPKSPDKAHLNLHINSLELGDSAVYFCASSQGLSNQPQHFGDGTRLSIL.

This clonotype turned up a few times. The chain has TRBV20-1 and TRBJ2-7; TRBD2 matches 10 bases. V trimming: 0 bases; J trimming: 3 bases; junction bases outside the gene matches: 11. CDR3 length: 17 residues. CDR1 DFQATT and CDR2 SNEGSKA come from the germline V gene (reference sequence). The CDR3 coding sequence is TGCAGTGCTAGAGATTCAGACGGGACTAGCGCGGTCTACGAGCAGTACTTC. Its protein product is CSARDSDGTSAVYEQYF.

The rearrangement links TRBV5-1 to TRBJ2-3; no firm D call. CDR3 length: 15 residues. The germline V gene has CDR1 SGHRS and CDR2 YFSETQ. The V end lost 0 bases, the J end lost 0 bases, and 8 bases lay between the germline ends. The CDR3 nucleotides are TGCGCCAGCAGCTTGGGGCCGGCTAGCACAGATACGCAGTATTTT. Its protein is CASSLGPASTDTQYF.

The CDR3 sequence is CASSPKDRGEDQPQHF. DNA of the CDR3: TGTGCCAGCTCACCGAAGGACAGGGGTGAGGATCAGCCCCAGCATTTT. The chain carries TRBV18 and TRBJ1-5, with 9 bases that match TRBD1. With 3 bases clipped from V and 5 bases from J, the junction kept 8 bases outside the gene matches. This CDR3 has 16 residues. Germline V gives CDR1 KGHSH, CDR2 LQKENI.

The rearrangement uses TRBV4-3 and TRBJ2-5; no firm D call. The CDR3 spans 13 residues. Per germline, CDR1 LGHNA and CDR2 YSLEER. V lost 0 bases to trimming and J lost 8 bases, with 10 bases between them. In DNA, the CDR3 is TGCGCCAGCAGCCAAGACCGAATGGGCACCCAGTACTTC. Translation: CASSQDRMGTQYF.

This clonotype was seen a handful of times. The V call is TRBV12-3 or TRBV12-4, the J call TRBJ2-1; D is possibly TRBD1 (6 bases). CDR3 length equals 16 residues. Trimming left V 6 bases short and J 8 bases short, with 23 bases between. The CDR3 nucleotides are TGTGCCAGCAGCCATAGACAGAAAGAGAACAGGGATGAGCAGTTCTTC. This gives the protein CASSHRQKENRDEQFF.

This clonotype was found once. V and J are TRBV12-3 or TRBV12-4 and TRBJ1-2; 8 nucleotides agree with TRBD1. After removal of 6 bases from V and 5 bases from J, the junction contained 11 bases not matched to a gene. This CDR3 spans 15 amino acids. The CDR3: CASSGPRTGRYGYTF. In nucleotides, the CDR3 is TGTGCCAGCAGCGGTCCTAGGACAGGGCGATATGGCTACACCTTC.

The gene calls are TRBV20-1 and TRBJ2-1; TRBD1 matches 7 bases. Trimming cost V 0 bases and J 3 bases; bases outside gene matches: 5. The V gene's germline CDR1 is DFQATT and CDR2 SNEGSKA (reference sequence). The CDR3 is 15 residues long. The CDR3 region has the DNA TGCAGTGCTAGAGAAAGACAGGGCAACTACAATGAGCAGTTCTTC. Its translation is CSARERQGNYNEQFF.

The chain couples TRBV4-2 to TRBJ1-5; TRBD1 is a possible D gene (6 bases). This CDR3 region has 14 residues. Trimming cost V 0 bases and J 7 bases, with 10 bases left between them. From germline, CDR1 is LGHNA and CDR2 YNFKEQ. The CDR3 loop reads CASSQDSRGQPQHF. The CDR3 nucleotides read TGTGCCAGCAGCCAAGATTCGAGGGGGCAGCCCCAGCATTTT.

This clonotype was counted a few times. The chain recombines TRBV15 with TRBJ2-7; 7 bases line up with TRBD2. Unmatched junction bases numbered 11, after V lost 3 bases and J lost 3 bases. Germline V gives CDR1 LNHNV, CDR2 YYDKDF (reference sequence). CDR3 length: 16 amino acids. Written as DNA, the CDR3 is TGTGCCACCAGCAGGATCAAACCCCGGGGGGACTACGAGCAGTACTTC. This encodes CATSRIKPRGDYEQYF.

This chain joins TRBV29-1 and TRBJ2-7, with D hard to call. Germline V gene sequence: CDR1 SQVTM, CDR2 ANQGSEA. The CDR3 is 12 amino acids. V was shortened by 6 bases and J by 7 bases, with 16 bases between the two germline ends. The CDR3, as DNA: TGCAGCGTGGTCGTGTGGGCGGATGAGCAGTACTTC. Its translation: CSVVVWADEQYF.

The chain uses TRBV12-3 or TRBV12-4 and TRBJ2-1; D not resolved. The CDR3 has 15 residues. V was shortened by 6 bases and J by 4 bases, with 16 bases between the two germline ends. In DNA, the CDR3 is TGTGCCAGCAGCGCACGACGGGTTCGGTACAATGAGCAGTTCTTC. It yields the protein CASSARRVRYNEQFF.

A note on this clonotype: The junction departs from germline at one end; a sequencing error may be responsible. The V gene is TRBV7-6, the J gene TRBJ1-2; tentative D call: TRBD1 (5 bases). The CDR3 contains 14 residues. Germline V gives CDR1 SGHVS, CDR2 FNYEAQ. In nucleotides, the CDR3 is TGTGCCAGCAGCGTAGCGAGAGGGGAAGGTGGCTACACCTTC. As protein: CASSVARGEGGYTF.

This clonotype was detected only a few times. The rearrangement uses TRBV7-9 and TRBJ2-3, with D uncertain. CDR3 length: 11 residues. Trimming pared 6 bases from V and 5 bases from J, leaving 6 bases between. The germline CDR1 and CDR2 sequences are SEHNR and FQNEAQ (reference sequence). The CDR3: CASSWIDTQYF. Here the CDR3 DNA reads TGTGCCAGCAGTTGGATAGATACGCAGTATTTT. Together with reference TRBV7-9 and TRBJ2-3, the CDR3 gives the full variable domain: DTGVSQNPRHKITKRGQNVTFRCDPISEHNRLYWYRQTLGQGPEFLTYFQNEAQLEKSRLLSDRFSAERPKGSFSTLEIQRTEQGDSAMYLCASSWIDTQYFGPGTRLTVL.

In this sample, this clonotype turned up many times. The chain combines TRBV25-1 with TRBJ2-1; TRBD1 matches 10 bases. Per the germline V gene, CDR1 is MGHDK and CDR2 is SYGVNS. The CDR3 sequence is 12 residues long. J was trimmed by 12 bases and V by 5 bases; bases with no gene match: 4. CDR3 residues: CASSPRDRGQFF. The CDR3, as DNA: TGTGCCAGCAGTCCCCGGGACAGGGGGCAGTTCTTC.